This is a list of T cell receptor beta chains from one sample in a study of T cells after somatic rescue of genetic block. Libraries were prepared by immunoSEQ multiplex PCR; TCRdb keeps only in-frame clonotypes and omits some of them. The repertoire consists of fewer than 150,000 clones, with around 90% occurring once and the leading ten covering over 1.1%. Sequencing input: peripheral blood mononuclear cells (PBMCs). All receptors come from a woman in her late teens or twenties. Each CDR3 is given with its conserved first and last residue. A D gene is named only where the DNA matches it firmly. Clone size is shown for a subset of rows, as once, few, many or a class of expanded clone.

CASSSLAGASYNEQFF,TGTGCCAGCAGTAGCTTAGCGGGGGCCTCCTACAATGAGCAGTTCTTC,TRBD2,TRBV6-4,TRBJ2-1,once
CASSVGPLGGSYEQYF,TGTGCCAGCAGCGTAGGACCCTTAGGGGGCTCCTACGAGCAGTACTTC,NA,TRBV9,TRBJ2-7,NA
CASTGRYNSPLHF,TGTGCCAGCACCGGGAGGTATAATTCACCCCTCCACTTT,NA,TRBV2,TRBJ1-6,NA
CASSALWSGANYGYTF,TGTGCCAGCAGCGCCTTATGGTCGGGAGCTAACTATGGCTACACCTTC,NA,TRBV9,TRBJ1-2,NA
CASSKVPGTGRGESNQPQHF,TGTGCCAGCAGCAAAGTCCCCGGGACAGGGAGAGGAGAGAGCAATCAGCCCCAGCATTTT,NA,TRBV21-1,TRBJ1-5,NA
CASSQDRGSLDNSPLHF,TGCGCCAGCAGCCAAGATAGGGGGAGCCTCGATAATTCACCCCTCCACTTT,NA,TRBV4-3,TRBJ1-6,NA
CAIKGGRHTYNTGELFF,TGTGCCATCAAGGGGGGCCGCCATACTTATAACACCGGGGAGCTGTTTTTT,NA,TRBV10-3,TRBJ2-2,NA
CASSLEGAAGRGTSDEQFF,TGTGCCAGCAGCTTAGAGGGAGCCGCGGGCCGGGGAACGTCGGATGAGCAGTTCTTC,NA,TRBV11-1,TRBJ2-1,NA
CASRQGIGYNEQFF,TGTGCCAGCAGGCAGGGTATCGGCTACAATGAGCAGTTCTTC,NA,TRBV27,TRBJ2-1,NA
CASSAVFTEAFF,TGTGCCAGCAGCGCCGTTTTCACTGAAGCTTTCTTT,NA,TRBV5-5,TRBJ1-1,NA
CASSDRNRVTPHEQYF,TGTGCCAGCAGTGACAGGAACAGGGTTACCCCTCACGAGCAGTACTTC,NA,TRBV2,TRBJ2-7,NA
CASSLAQVVGQAFF,TGTGCCAGCAGTTTGGCGCAGGTGGTGGGCCAAGCTTTCTTT,NA,TRBV28,TRBJ1-1,NA
CASSPSFGTSFAYNEQFF,TGTGCCAGCTCACCTTCGTTCGGGACATCGTTTGCCTACAATGAGCAGTTCTTC,NA,TRBV18,TRBJ2-1,NA